This T cell receptor (beta chain) was documented in a study of T cells in Graves' hyperthyroidism and ophthalmopathy. CDR3 length: 11 residues. Looked up from germline, CDR1 is MNHEY and CDR2 is SVGEGT. Uncontrolled infection, other autoimmune disease, pregnancy and lactation each barred patients from inclusion. PBMCs were obtained from 10 ml fresh peripheral blood. TCR beta CDR3 sequences were amplified from RNA transcripts. In the first-round RT-PCR of the TCR CDR3, the HTBI primer set was used. One entry per CDR3 protein results from TCRdb running MiXCR on the multiplex PCR reads. The table has approximately 690,000 distinct CDR3 sequences, less than 25% seen once; the top ten hold 30% to 40%. Regarding this clonotype: One end of the junction varies from germline; a read error may be responsible.

The receptor's source is a man aged 30-40 years with Graves' ophthalmopathy. Sequencing input: blood. The genes are TRBV6-2 or TRBV6-3 and TRBJ2-5; TRBD1 matches at 7 bases. The CDR3 coding sequence is TGTGCCAGCAGCCCTGGGACAGCGCCGCACTTC. Protein sequence: CASSPGTAPHF.